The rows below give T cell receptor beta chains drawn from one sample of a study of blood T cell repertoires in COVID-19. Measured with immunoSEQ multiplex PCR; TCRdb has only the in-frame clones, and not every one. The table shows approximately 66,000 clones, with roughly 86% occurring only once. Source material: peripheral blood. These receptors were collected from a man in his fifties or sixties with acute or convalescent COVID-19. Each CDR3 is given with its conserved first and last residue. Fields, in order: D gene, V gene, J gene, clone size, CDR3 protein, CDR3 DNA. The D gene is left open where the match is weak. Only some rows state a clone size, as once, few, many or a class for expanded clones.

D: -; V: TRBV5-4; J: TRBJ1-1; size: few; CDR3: CASSPKGQHTEAFF; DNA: TGTGCCAGCAGCCCAAAAGGACAGCACACTGAAGCTTTCTTT
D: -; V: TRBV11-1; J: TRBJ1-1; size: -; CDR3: CASSFQANTEAFF; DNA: TGTGCCAGCAGCTTTCAAGCGAACACTGAAGCTTTCTTT
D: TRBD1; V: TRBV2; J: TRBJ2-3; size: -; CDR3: CASSKRQGMSTDTQYF; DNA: TGTGCCAGCAGCAAAAGACAGGGCATGAGCACAGATACGCAGTATTTT
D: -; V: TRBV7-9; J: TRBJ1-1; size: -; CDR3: CASSPARGALNTEAFF; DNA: TGTGCCAGCAGCCCTGCCCGGGGGGCCCTAAACACTGAAGCTTTCTTT
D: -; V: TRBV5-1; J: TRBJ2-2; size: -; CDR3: CASSFTSGTGELFF; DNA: TGCGCCAGCAGCTTTACGTCCGGCACCGGGGAGCTGTTTTTT
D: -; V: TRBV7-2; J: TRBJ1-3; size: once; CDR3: CASSWGTGGGNTIYF; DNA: TGTGCCAGCAGCTGGGGGACCGGGGGGGGAAACACCATATATTTT
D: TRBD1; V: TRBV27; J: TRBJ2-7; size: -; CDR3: CASSLKGTGFHEQYF; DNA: TGTGCCAGCAGTTTAAAAGGGACAGGGTTCCACGAGCAGTACTTC
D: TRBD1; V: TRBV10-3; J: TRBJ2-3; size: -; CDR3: CAISGTGWDSTDTQYF; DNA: TGTGCCATCAGCGGGACAGGGTGGGATAGCACAGATACGCAGTATTTT
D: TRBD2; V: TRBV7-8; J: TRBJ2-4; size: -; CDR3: CASSLDSRGGLNIQYF; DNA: TGTGCCAGCAGCTTAGACTCTCGGGGGGGCCTGAACATTCAGTACTTC
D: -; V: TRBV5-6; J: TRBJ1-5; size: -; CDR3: CATNRSGRTNYQPQHF; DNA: TGTGCCACAAACCGCTCAGGCCGGACAAACTATCAGCCCCAGCATTTT
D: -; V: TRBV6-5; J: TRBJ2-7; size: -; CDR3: CASSVQGPSYEQYF; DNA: TGTGCCAGCTCCGTCCAGGGGCCATCATACGAGCAGTACTTC
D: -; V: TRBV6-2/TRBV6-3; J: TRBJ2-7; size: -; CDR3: CASSYSRRDVLYEQYF; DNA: TGTGCCAGCAGTTACTCTCGCCGGGATGTTCTCTACGAGCAGTACTTC
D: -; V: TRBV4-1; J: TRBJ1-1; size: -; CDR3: CASSQGTTKGTEAFF; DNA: TGCGCCAGCAGCCAGGGGACAACTAAAGGCACTGAAGCTTTCTTT
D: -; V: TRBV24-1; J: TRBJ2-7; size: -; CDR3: CATSDSSEFSYEQYF; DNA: TGTGCCACCAGTGATTCGTCAGAATTCTCCTACGAGCAGTACTTC
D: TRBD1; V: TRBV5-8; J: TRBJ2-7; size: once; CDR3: CASSFRSGTGQIEQYF; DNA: TGTGCCAGCAGCTTCCGGTCCGGGACAGGCCAGATCGAGCAGTACTTC
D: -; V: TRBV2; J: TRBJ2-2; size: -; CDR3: CASSNLNTGELFF; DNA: TGTGCCAGCAGCAACTTGAACACCGGGGAGCTGTTTTTT
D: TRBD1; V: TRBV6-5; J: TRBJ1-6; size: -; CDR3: CASRGQYNSPLHF; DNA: TGTGCCAGCAGGGGACAGTATAATTCACCCCTCCACTTT
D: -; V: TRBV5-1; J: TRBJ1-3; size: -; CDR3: CASSAGSGNTIYF; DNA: TGCGCCAGCAGCGCAGGCTCTGGAAACACCATATATTTT
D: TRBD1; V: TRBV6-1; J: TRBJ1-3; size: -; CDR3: CASSEFKGQGAGGTIYF; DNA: TGTGCCAGCAGTGAATTTAAAGGACAGGGCGCCGGGGGCACCATATATTTT
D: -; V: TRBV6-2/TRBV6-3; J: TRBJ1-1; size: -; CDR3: CASSSNTWNTEAFF; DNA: TGTGCCAGCAGTTCGAACACCTGGAACACTGAAGCTTTCTTT